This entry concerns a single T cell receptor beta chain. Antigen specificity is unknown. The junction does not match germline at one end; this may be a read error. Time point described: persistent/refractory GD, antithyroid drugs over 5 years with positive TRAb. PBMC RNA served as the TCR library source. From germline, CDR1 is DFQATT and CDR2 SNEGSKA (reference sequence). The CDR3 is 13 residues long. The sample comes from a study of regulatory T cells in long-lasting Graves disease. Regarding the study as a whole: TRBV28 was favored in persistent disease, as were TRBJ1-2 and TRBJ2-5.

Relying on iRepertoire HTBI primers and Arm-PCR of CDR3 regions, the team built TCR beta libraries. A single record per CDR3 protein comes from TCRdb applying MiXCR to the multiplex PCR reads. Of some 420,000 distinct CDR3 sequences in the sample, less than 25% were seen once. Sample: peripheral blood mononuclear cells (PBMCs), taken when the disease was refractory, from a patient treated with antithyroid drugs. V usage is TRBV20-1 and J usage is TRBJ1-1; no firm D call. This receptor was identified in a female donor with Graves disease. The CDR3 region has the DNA TGCAGTGCTGGCCGGGATTCGAACACTGAAGCTCTCTTT. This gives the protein CSAGRDSNTEALF.